This record covers a single TCR beta chain. Its target is not known. PCR primers comprised 60 Vbeta and 13 Jbeta primers. Profiled with immunoSEQ multiplex PCR; TCRdb holds only in-frame clones, not every one. The sample has 150,000 or so clones, roughly 73% seen once; the top ten hold 3.3%. The germline gives CDR1 SNHLY, CDR2 FYNNEI. Trimming pared 6 bases from V and 0 bases from J, leaving 18 bases between. CDR3 size: 17 residues. The data belong to a study of cytomegalovirus exposure and HLA in healthy donors. General observations from the study: Across HLA loci, a later analysis found differing TCR association rates, with DRB1 most and HLA-C fewest. In a later analysis, parvovirus B19, influenza, CMV and Epstein-Barr virus appeared linked to several top co-occurrence clusters. In a later analysis, an Asian-associated ancestry cluster reportedly showed fewer N-insertions than the roughly 730-donor mean. It was reported that the classifier diagnosed cytomegalovirus status with high specificity and sensitivity in both the original and validation cohorts.

V usage is TRBV2 and J usage is TRBJ1-5; D may be TRBD1 (6 bases). The clonotype originates from a middle-aged man in good health and CMV-seronegative. Sequences were obtained from PBMCs. The CDR3: CASRPLGQSYSNQPQHF. Here the CDR3 DNA reads TGTGCCAGCAGGCCCTTAGGACAGTCCTATAGCAATCAGCCCCAGCATTTT.